The T cell receptor (beta chain) described here comes from a study of somatic mutations in cytotoxic T cells in rheumatoid arthritis. Across the study: Immediately following diagnosis and ahead of any treatment, patient blood (under 31 ml EDTA) was drawn.

CDR1 is SNHLY and CDR2 is FYNNEI in the germline V gene. Trimming took 2 bases from V and 3 from J, leaving 13 bases between them. The CDR3 covers 16 residues. Flow cytometry was used to check the purity of CD4+ and CD8+ cells, which had been isolated by positive magnetic bead selection. The repertoire was sequenced with immunoSEQ multiplex PCR; TCRdb's copy has only in-frame clones and lacks some. The table records 27,000 or so clones, roughly 86% of them present only once. The material sequenced was CD8+ T cells sorted from blood. This chain joins TRBV2 and TRBJ2-2; either TRBD1 or TRBD2 may fit D (5 bases each). The clonotype comes from an adult with rheumatoid arthritis. CDR3 protein: CASSEMGEADTGELFF. The DNA of the CDR3 is TGTGCCAGCAGTGAAATGGGGGAAGCGGACACCGGGGAGCTGTTTTTT.